This T cell receptor (beta chain) was captured by sequencing in a study of T cells in Graves' hyperthyroidism and ophthalmopathy. Those with hyperthyroidism were 18 to 65 years old, newly diagnosed, and ill for under 2 months. Amplified TCR beta CDR3 regions derived from RNA transcripts. First-round RT-PCR targeting the TCR CDR3 was performed with the HTBI primer set. TCRdb recomputed calls from the multiplex PCR reads with MiXCR, one row per CDR3 protein. The sample carries 370,000 or so distinct CDR3 sequences, roughly 25% recorded once. CDR1 is SGHRS, CDR2 YFSETQ, per germline. The CDR3 has 15 amino acids. Trimming took 0 bases from V and 5 from J; bases not matched to a gene: 3.

This TCR was recovered from a man aged 45-60 years with Graves' hyperthyroidism. The sequencing input was blood. V usage is TRBV5-1 and J usage is TRBJ2-1; 9 bases are shared with TRBD1. The CDR3 loop is CASSLENRGHNEQFF. The CDR3 DNA reads as TGCGCCAGCAGCTTGGAAAACAGGGGGCACAATGAGCAGTTCTTC.